Shown below are 7 T cell receptor beta chains from a single sample sequenced in a study of shared T cell receptors in the human thymus. Profiling relied on immunoSEQ multiplex PCR, and the TCRdb table lists in-frame clones only, not all of them. The sample lists hundreds of thousands of clones; around three quarters were seen once. The sample was also linked to a second study, of human thymus T cells.

Sequencing was carried out using thymocytes. These receptor sequences come from a boy under two years old with a congenital heart defect.

The genes are TRBV2 and TRBJ2-7, with 8 bases lining up with TRBD2. This CDR3 is 15 amino acids long. Trimming removed 7 bases from V and 2 bases from J; junction bases left unmatched: 10. Germline values: CDR1 SNHLY, CDR2 FYNNEI. The CDR3 sequence is CASILPGGRAYEQYF. The CDR3 nucleotides are TGTGCCAGCATTCTTCCGGGAGGGCGAGCCTACGAGCAGTACTTC.

The CDR3 here is CASSPLGSEQFF. CDR3 nucleotides: TGTGCCAGCAGCCCCCTAGGGAGTGAGCAGTTCTTC. This rearrangement joins TRBV7-8 to TRBJ2-1, with D perhaps TRBD2 (5 bases). Trimming took off 5 bases at V and 9 bases at J, with 11 bases between the two ends. Germline loops: CDR1 SGHVS, CDR2 FQNEAQ. The CDR3 is 12 residues long.

CDR3 loop: CASSQGGQGVDTEAFF. The DNA of the CDR3 is TGTGCCAGCAGCCAAGGGGGACAGGGCGTAGACACTGAAGCTTTCTTT. The rearrangement joins TRBV6-6 to TRBJ1-1, with 9 bases fitting TRBD1. After removal of 6 bases from V and 3 bases from J, the junction contained 11 bases not matched to a gene. The CDR3 loop spans 16 amino acids. Germline lookup yields CDR1 MNHNY and CDR2 SVGAGI (reference sequence).

The CDR3 region has the DNA TGTGCCAGCAGTTTATCGATGAGCGGGGGCAATGAGCAGTTCTTC. It encodes CASSLSMSGGNEQFF. V gene TRBV27 combines with J gene TRBJ2-1; 8 bases align to TRBD2. CDR3 length: 15 amino acids. Germline V gene lookup returns CDR1 MNHEY and CDR2 SMNVEV (reference sequence). J gave up 6 bases and V 0 bases, and 4 bases lay outside the gene matches.

The chain has TRBV29-1 and TRBJ1-5; TRBD1 matches 7 bases. J gave up 6 bases and V 3 bases, and 5 bases lay outside the gene matches. Germline V gene data show CDR1 as SQVTM and CDR2 as ANQGSEA. This CDR3 is built from 13 residues. CDR3 nucleotide sequence: TGCAGCGTTGATGCAGGGGACAGTCAGCCCCAGCATTTT. This translates into CSVDAGDSQPQHF.

V usage is TRBV28 and J usage is TRBJ1-5, with TRBD1 matching over 7 bases. In germline, CDR1 is MDHEN, CDR2 SYDVKM. This CDR3 has 15 amino acids. Unmatched junction bases numbered 7, after V lost 5 bases and J lost 3 bases. In DNA, the CDR3 is TGTGCCAGCAGTCGCGGGACAGAGCACAATCAGCCCCAGCATTTT. It is translated as CASSRGTEHNQPQHF.

V usage is TRBV6-6 and J usage is TRBJ2-7; a weak D match, TRBD2 (6 bases). CDR1 MNHNY and CDR2 SVGAGI come from the germline V gene (reference sequence). The CDR3 runs to 15 residues. V was trimmed by 3 bases and J by 0 bases, leaving 12 bases between them. CDR3 DNA: TGTGCCAGCAGTTATTCGGCGGGGCCCTCCTACGAGCAGTACTTC. Translation gives CASSYSAGPSYEQYF.